The 11 T cell receptor beta chains presented below share a single source sample, sequenced in a study of blood T cells in healthy people across ages (dated by TCRdb to about 2015). Library prep was done by 5' RACE. TCRdb shows the sequencer as Illumina HiSeq 2500. The second PCR ran for about 7 to 11 cycles and used a J-beta primer mix along with a sample-barcoded 5' primer. In-frame beta chains were kept once TCRdb had trimmed the public reads at Q25 with fastp and called clones with MiXCR. One record per CDR3 amino acid sequence lists the most common genes and DNA. This sample comprises 700,000 to 850,000 distinct CDR3 sequences, around half of them detected only once. Of the sample, about two fifths falls within the top ten clones. Sequencing input: blood. The receptor set was obtained from a man aged 80 or over in good health.

This clonotype was seen a few times. The chain recombines TRBV21-1 with TRBJ2-7; the table assigns TRBD2, which was not confirmed against the DNA. TRBV21-1 is recorded as a pseudogene. This CDR3 spans 15 amino acids. CDR3 in amino acids: CASSGGRPSSYEQYF. DNA of the CDR3: TGTGCCAGCAGCGGAGGACGTCCGAGCTCCTACGAGCAGTACTTC.

The chain is built from TRBV20-1 and TRBJ2-5; D may correspond to TRBD1 or TRBD2 (6 bases each). The V and J ends lost 3 bases and 5 bases respectively, with 19 bases between them. Germline CDR1 DFQATT, CDR2 SNEGSKA (reference sequence). The CDR3 loop spans 15 amino acids. CDR3 DNA sequence: TGCAGTGCTAGGGACGCGGATAGGGGGGTTGAGACCCAGTACTTC. Its protein product is CSARDADRGVETQYF.

A word on this clonotype: A junction boundary mismatches the germline segment, possibly from a read error. This chain connects TRBV2 to TRBJ2-7, with a tentative D call TRBD2 (5 bases). The germline V gene has CDR1 SNHLY and CDR2 FYNNEI. The CDR3 runs 13 residues. The CDR3 region has the DNA TGTGCCAGCAGTGAAGTTGGAGGCTACGGGCAGTACTTC. It encodes CASSEVGGYGQYF.

V and J are TRBV9 and TRBJ2-3; D unresolved. The CDR3 runs 15 residues. Germline-derived CDR1 and CDR2 are SGDLS and YYNGEE. V was cut by 4 bases and J by 1 base, with 13 bases left in between. The CDR3 DNA sequence: TGTGCCAGCAGCCTCGACCTCGGCCGCACAGATACGCAGTATTTT. Translation gives CASSLDLGRTDTQYF.

V and J are TRBV6-1 and TRBJ2-5, with D tentatively TRBD1 (5 bases). The DNA end favors TRBJ2-7, so the J call may be wrong. Germline values: CDR1 MNHNS, CDR2 SASEGT. This CDR3 has 15 amino acids. CDR3 sequence: CASNIFGRDSYEQYF. The CDR3 DNA reads TGTGCCAGCAACATATTTGGCAGGGATTCCTACGAGCAGTACTTC.

This rearrangement joins TRBV5-6 to TRBJ2-7; D uncertain. CDR1 and CDR2 (germline): SGHDT, YYEEEE. Trimming took 1 base from V and 3 from J, leaving 11 bases between them. CDR3 size: 14 residues. The CDR3 coding sequence is TGTGCCAGCAGCTTGTGGGGTGCGTTCTACGAGCAGTACTTC. The encoded protein is CASSLWGAFYEQYF. Full variable domain (missing parts from reference TRBV5-6 and TRBJ2-7): DAGVTQSPTHLIKTRGQQVTLRCSPKSGHDTVSWYQQALGQGPQFIFQYYEEEERQRGNFPDRFSGHQFPNYSSELNVNALLLGDSALYLCASSLWGAFYEQYFGPGTRLTVT.

V gene TRBV20-1 combines with J gene TRBJ2-1; D may be TRBD2 (5 bases). Trimming cost V 6 bases and J 9 bases, with 9 bases left between them. There are 10 residues in the CDR3. The germline CDR1 and CDR2 sequences are DFQATT and SNEGSKA (reference sequence). The CDR3 region is CSAKRSEQFF. In nucleotides, the CDR3 is TGCAGTGCAAAGCGGAGTGAGCAGTTCTTC.

With regard to this clonotype: This may be a read error, as it is one base from a much larger clone. V is TRBV20-1 and J is TRBJ2-4; 10 bases map to TRBD1. CDR3 length equals 14 residues. CDR1 is DFQATT, CDR2 SNEGSKA, per germline (reference sequence). The ends lost 3 bases at V and 7 bases at J; junction bases unmatched: 6. CDR3: CSASRGQGMNIQYF. DNA for the CDR3: TGCAGTGCTAGCCGGGGACAGGGGATGAACATTCAGTACTTC.

In its sample, this clonotype was seen a few times. The chain carries TRBV5-4 and TRBJ2-7; TRBD1 matches 7 bases. Germline trimming cut 3 bases from V and 2 bases from J; bases unmatched to any gene: 8. The V gene's germline CDR1 is SGHNT and CDR2 YYREEE (reference sequence). The CDR3 sequence is 15 residues long. CDR3 region: CASSSGQALPYEQYF. DNA of the CDR3: TGTGCCAGCAGCTCCGGACAGGCCCTACCCTACGAGCAGTACTTC. The variable domain in full, completed from reference TRBV5-4 and TRBJ2-7, reads ETGVTQSPTHLIKTRGQQVTLRCSSQSGHNTVSWYQQALGQGPQFIFQYYREEENGRGNFPPRFSGLQFPNYSSELNVNALELDDSALYLCASSSGQALPYEQYFGPGTRLTVT.

CDR3 region: CSAYGRQRGYNEQYF. The CDR3 bases are TGCAGTGCCTACGGACGGCAGCGGGGGTACAATGAGCAGTACTTC. The rearrangement joins TRBV20-1 to TRBJ2-7; TRBD2 matches at 8 bases. The CDR3 sequence is 15 residues long. Trimming took 6 bases from V and 7 from J; bases not matched to a gene: 17. Germline assignment: CDR1 DFQATT and CDR2 SNEGSKA (reference sequence).

V is TRBV24-1 and J is TRBJ2-2; maybe TRBD1 (5 bases). The V and J ends lost 6 bases and 1 base respectively, with 11 bases between them. Germline V gene sequence: CDR1 KGHDR, CDR2 SFDVKD. CDR3 length equals 15 residues. CDR3 sequence (DNA): TGTGCCACCAGTCGAAAGGACAAGAACACCGGGGAGCTGTTTTTT. It yields the protein CATSRKDKNTGELFF.